The 18 T cell receptor beta chains in this list originate from one sample, sequenced in a study of cytomegalovirus exposure and HLA in healthy donors. The PCR had 60 Vbeta and 13 Jbeta primers. The protocol was immunoSEQ multiplex PCR, while the TCRdb copy is restricted to in-frame clones and leaves out a portion. The table shows 150,000 to 200,000 clones, with around nine tenths occurring only once. Sequencing used PBMCs. Source of these receptors: a woman aged 18 to 35 in good health and CMV-seronegative.

The V and J genes are TRBV4-1 and TRBJ1-1; 7 bases match TRBD1. Germline V lookup: CDR1 MGHRA, CDR2 YSYEKL. This CDR3 spans 17 amino acids. V lost 2 bases and J lost 0; bases outside the gene matches: 9. CDR3 DNA sequence: TGCGCCAGCAGCCAACAAGGACAGGCCCATATGAACACTGAAGCTTTCTTT. Its protein is CASSQQGQAHMNTEAFF.

In its sample, this clone was seen a few times. The chain links TRBV28 to TRBJ2-7, with 9 bases aligning to TRBD1. V shed 1 base and J 5 bases; nucleotides not matched to a gene: 6. The germline CDR1 and CDR2 sequences are MDHEN and SYDVKM. The CDR3 spans 15 residues. This CDR3 reads CASSLLQGARNEQYF. CDR3 in DNA: TGTGCCAGCAGTTTATTACAGGGGGCGCGGAACGAGCAGTACTTC. Supplemented by reference TRBV28 and TRBJ2-7, the full variable domain reads DVKVTQSSRYLVKRTGEKVFLECVQDMDHENMFWYRQDPGLGLRLIYFSYDVKMKEKGDIPEGYSVSREKKERFSLILESASTNQTSMYLCASSLLQGARNEQYFGPGTRLTVT.

The chain is built from TRBV30 and TRBJ1-3, with unresolved D. Trimming took 2 bases from V and 2 from J, leaving 7 bases between them. This CDR3 spans 13 amino acids. Germline CDR1 reads GTSNPN; CDR2 reads SVGIG (reference sequence). CDR3 sequence (DNA): TGTGCCTGGAGTCGAGGTCCTGGAAACACCATATATTTT. It encodes CAWSRGPGNTIYF. Full variable domain (outside the CDR3, taken from reference TRBV30 and TRBJ1-3): SQTIHQWPATLVQPVGSPLSLECTVEGTSNPNLYWYRQAAGRGLQLLFYSVGIGQISSEVPQNLSASRPQDRQFILSSKKLLLSDSGFYLCAWSRGPGNTIYFGEGSWLTVV.

The chain has TRBV4-1 and TRBJ2-1; D is possibly TRBD1 (7 bases). The CDR3 totals 16 residues. Per germline, CDR1 MGHRA and CDR2 YSYEKL. Trimming pared 1 base from V and 6 bases from J, leaving 16 bases between. In DNA, the CDR3 is TGCGCCAGCAGCCAAGGGGGCAGGGGGGTGTTCAATGAGCAGTTCTTC. Translation gives CASSQGGRGVFNEQFF.

This chain joins TRBV5-1 and TRBJ2-3; 9 bases map to TRBD2. There are 17 residues in the CDR3. In germline, CDR1 is SGHRS, CDR2 YFSETQ. The trim removed 4 bases at V and 1 base at J, leaving 10 bases unmatched. The CDR3 here is CASSRGAGGRGTDTQYF. The CDR3 coding sequence is TGCGCCAGCAGCCGAGGAGCGGGGGGCCGGGGCACAGATACGCAGTATTTT.

The rearrangement joins TRBV7-8 to TRBJ1-5, with TRBD1 as a possible D gene (5 bases). The CDR3 is made up of 15 amino acids. Germline loops: CDR1 SGHVS, CDR2 FQNEAQ. With 3 bases removed from V and 5 bases from J, the gap between germline ends came to 14 bases. CDR3 region: CASSFGGGDDQPQHF. The DNA for the CDR3 is TGTGCCAGCAGCTTCGGGGGAGGGGACGATCAGCCCCAGCATTTT.

This sequence joins TRBV18 and TRBJ2-7; D ambiguous. CDR3 length: 16 amino acids. The germline V gene encodes CDR1 KGHSH and CDR2 LQKENI. V shed 1 base and J shed 0 bases, with 13 bases lying between them. CDR3 sequence: CASSPLAETSSYEQYF. CDR3 nucleotides: TGTGCCAGCTCACCACTGGCGGAGACGAGCTCCTACGAGCAGTACTTC.

The chain is built from TRBV11-1 and TRBJ2-7, with 8 positions matching TRBD1. This CDR3 is built from 15 residues. V was pared by 3 bases and J by 1 base, with 5 bases of the junction left unmatched. Germline assignment: CDR1 SGHAT and CDR2 FQDESV (reference sequence). The CDR3 sequence is CASSLTGVKSYEQYF. Written as DNA, the CDR3 is TGTGCCAGCAGCTTGACAGGGGTAAAGTCCTACGAGCAGTACTTC.

The chain combines TRBV11-1 with TRBJ2-3; tentatively, D is TRBD1 (8 bases). From germline, CDR1 is SGHAT and CDR2 FQDESV (reference sequence). With 2 bases removed from V and 8 bases from J, the gap between germline ends came to 20 bases. There are 16 residues in the CDR3. The DNA of the CDR3 is TGTGCCAGCAGCTTAAGCGGGACAGGCATGGGGAGTACGCAGTATTTT. Translated, it gives CASSLSGTGMGSTQYF. Full variable domain (missing parts from reference TRBV11-1 and TRBJ2-3): EAEVAQSPRYKITEKSQAVAFWCDPISGHATLYWYRQILGQGPELLVQFQDESVVDDSQLPKDRFSAERLKGVDSTLKIQPAELGDSAMYLCASSLSGTGMGSTQYFGPGTRLTVL.

The chain uses TRBV19 and TRBJ2-1; D is unresolved. Trimming cost V 1 base and J 0 bases, with 10 bases left between them. The CDR3 runs 16 residues. The germline V gene encodes CDR1 LNHDA and CDR2 SQIVND (reference sequence). The CDR3 loop is CASSIVGGRSYNEQFF. Here the CDR3 DNA reads TGTGCCAGTAGTATAGTTGGCGGCCGCTCCTACAATGAGCAGTTCTTC. Combining the CDR3 with reference TRBV19 and TRBJ2-1 gives the whole variable domain DGGITQSPKYLFRKEGQNVTLSCEQNLNHDAMYWYRQDPGQGLRLIYYSQIVNDFQKGDIAEGYSVSREKKESFPLTVTSAQKNPTAFYLCASSIVGGRSYNEQFFGPGTRLTVL.

The chain couples TRBV30 to TRBJ1-2, with 7 bases matching TRBD1. Losses at the gene ends were 0 bases for V and 9 bases for J; bases not matched to a gene: 22. The CDR3 has 18 residues. Germline V gene lookup returns CDR1 GTSNPN and CDR2 SVGIG (reference sequence). The CDR3 nucleotides are TGTGCCTGGAGTGTACCCATAGGACAGGTCCCTCCTCTGAGGAGCTACACCTTC. Its protein is CAWSVPIGQVPPLRSYTF.

This clone has just one count. The rearrangement joins TRBV2 to TRBJ2-5, with 11 positions matching TRBD2. The J call is doubtful: the DNA matches TRBJ2-7 better. The CDR3 consists of 12 residues. Germline CDR1 reads SNHLY; CDR2 reads FYNNEI. In DNA form, the CDR3 reads TGTGCCAGCGGGACTAGCGGCCTCGAGCAGTACTTC. Amino acid sequence: CASGTSGLEQYF.

This clone was seen a few times. The genes are TRBV5-4 and TRBJ2-5; D is possibly TRBD1 (6 bases). The length of the CDR3 is 14 residues. V was trimmed by 2 bases and J by 2 bases, leaving 10 bases between them. Germline values: CDR1 SGHNT, CDR2 YYREEE (reference sequence). The CDR3: CASSFRGVQETQYF. The CDR3 DNA sequence: TGTGCCAGCAGCTTCAGGGGCGTACAAGAGACCCAGTACTTC.

As for this clone: Other DNA sequences in the sample encode the same CDR3. V and J are TRBV9 and TRBJ1-3; TRBD1 might be the D (5 bases). Germline V gene sequence: CDR1 SGDLS, CDR2 YYNGEE. Trimming removed 0 bases at V and 0 bases at J, with 7 bases between. The CDR3 loop spans 15 amino acids. The CDR3 DNA reads as TGTGCCAGCAGCGTAGGGGGCGGCTCTGGAAACACCATATATTTT. It specifies CASSVGGGSGNTIYF.

The chain employs TRBV9 and TRBJ2-7, with 7 bases lining up with TRBD2. The length of the CDR3 is 14 residues. Trimming at V came to 0 bases and at J to 3 bases, leaving 3 bases not matched to a gene. Germline CDR1 SGDLS, CDR2 YYNGEE. The CDR3, as DNA: TGTGCCAGCAGCGTAGGCGGGAGTGGCTACGAGCAGTACTTC. This codes for CASSVGGSGYEQYF.

The chain is built from TRBV11-2 and TRBJ2-1, with 9 bases aligning to TRBD1. CDR3 length: 16 residues. Per the germline V gene, CDR1 is SGHAT and CDR2 is FQNNGV. The trim removed 1 base at V and 4 bases at J, leaving 5 bases unmatched. CDR3 sequence: CASSLGAGQGYNEQFF. The CDR3 nucleotides read TGTGCCAGCAGCTTAGGGGCGGGACAGGGATACAATGAGCAGTTCTTC.

The gene calls are TRBV29-1 and TRBJ1-2, with 7 bases aligning to TRBD1. The CDR3 consists of 13 residues. Germline CDR1 SQVTM, CDR2 ANQGSEA. J was trimmed by 5 bases and V by 6 bases; bases with no gene match: 9. The CDR3 is CSVAGGMEYGYTF. CDR3 sequence (DNA): TGCAGCGTGGCAGGGGGGATGGAGTATGGCTACACCTTC.

The chain couples TRBV5-4 to TRBJ2-7; TRBD2 matches 11 bases. With 4 bases clipped from V and 7 bases from J, the junction kept 13 bases outside the gene matches. This CDR3 has 16 amino acids. Germline lookup yields CDR1 SGHNT and CDR2 YYREEE (reference sequence). The CDR3 sequence is CASSLGDLAGGWEQYF. The CDR3 DNA sequence: TGTGCCAGCAGCCTGGGGGATCTAGCGGGGGGCTGGGAGCAGTACTTC. Complete variable domain (other parts from reference TRBV5-4 and TRBJ2-7): ETGVTQSPTHLIKTRGQQVTLRCSSQSGHNTVSWYQQALGQGPQFIFQYYREEENGRGNFPPRFSGLQFPNYSSELNVNALELDDSALYLCASSLGDLAGGWEQYFGPGTRLTVT.